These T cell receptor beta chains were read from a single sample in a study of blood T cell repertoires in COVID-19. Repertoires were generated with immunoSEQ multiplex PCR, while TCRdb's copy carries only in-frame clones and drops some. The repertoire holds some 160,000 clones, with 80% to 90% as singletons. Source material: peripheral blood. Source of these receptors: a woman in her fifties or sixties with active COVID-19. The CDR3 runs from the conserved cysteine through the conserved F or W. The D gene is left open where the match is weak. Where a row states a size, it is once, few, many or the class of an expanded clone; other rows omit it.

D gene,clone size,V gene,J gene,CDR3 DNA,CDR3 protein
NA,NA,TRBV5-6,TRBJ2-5,TGTGCCAGCAGCACGTTCAAGGCTAGCCGAGAGACCCAGTACTTC,CASSTFKASRETQYF
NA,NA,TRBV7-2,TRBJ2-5,TGTGCCAGCAGCAAAGCGGGAGAGACCCAGTACTTC,CASSKAGETQYF
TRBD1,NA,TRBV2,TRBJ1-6,TGTGCCAGCAGTGAGGGGACAGGGGGGAATTCACCCCTCCACTTT,CASSEGTGGNSPLHF
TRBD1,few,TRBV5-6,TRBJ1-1,TGTGCCAGCAGCCCCAAGACAGGGGGTCTGGGAGCTTTCTTT,CASSPKTGGLGAFF
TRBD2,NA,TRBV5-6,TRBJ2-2,TGTGCCAGCAGCCGGGGGGGTACCCGGGAGCTGTTTTTT,CASSRGGTRELFF
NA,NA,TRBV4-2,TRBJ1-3,TGTGCCAGCAGCCAAGAAATTGTGGGCCTGGCCATATATTTT,CASSQEIVGLAIYF
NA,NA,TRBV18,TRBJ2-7,TGTGCCAGCTCACCACCGACGACTAGGGGCTACGAGCAGTACTTC,CASSPPTTRGYEQYF
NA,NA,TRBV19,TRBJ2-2,TGTGCCAGTAGTATAGTTGAGGGCACCGGGGAGCTGTTTTTT,CASSIVEGTGELFF
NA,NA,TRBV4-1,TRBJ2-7,TGCGCCAGCAGCCCCGGGACTTCTAGCTCCTACGAGCAGTACTTC,CASSPGTSSSYEQYF
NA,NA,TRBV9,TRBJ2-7,TGTGCCAGCAGCGTAGAGGGAGCAGGCGAGCAGTACTTC,CASSVEGAGEQYF
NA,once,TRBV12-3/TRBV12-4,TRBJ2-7,TGTGCCAGCAGAGGGGGGGCCTACGAGCAGTACTTC,CASRGGAYEQYF
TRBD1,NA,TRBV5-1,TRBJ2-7,TGCGCCAGCAGCTCACTACCGGGACAGGGTCTCGAGCAGTACTTC,CASSSLPGQGLEQYF
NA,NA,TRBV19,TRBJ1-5,TGTGCCAGTAGTCCGATAGTTGGCAATCAGCCCCAGCATTTT,CASSPIVGNQPQHF
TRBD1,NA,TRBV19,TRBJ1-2,TGTGCCAGTAGTGTACAGGGGTCTAACTATGGCTACACCTTC,CASSVQGSNYGYTF
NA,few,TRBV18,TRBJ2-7,TGTGCCAGCTCACCTAAATTTAATCTTTACGAGCAGTACTTC,CASSPKFNLYEQYF
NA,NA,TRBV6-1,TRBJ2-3,TGTGCCAGCAGTGATCTAGGACTCATCACAGATACGCAGTATTTT,CASSDLGLITDTQYF
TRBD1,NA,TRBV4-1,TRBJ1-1,TGCGCCAGCAGCCAAGATAGGACAGGCAGGCGGAACACTGAAGCTTTCTTT,CASSQDRTGRRNTEAFF
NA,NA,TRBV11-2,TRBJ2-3,TGTGCCAGCAGCTTAGGCTACGATACGCAGTATTTT,CASSLGYDTQYF
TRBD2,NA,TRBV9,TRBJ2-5,TGTGCCAGCAGCCTCCAGGATAGCGGGAGTCTAGAGACCCAGTACTTC,CASSLQDSGSLETQYF
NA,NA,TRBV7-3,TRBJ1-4,TGTGCCAGCATATTAGAGGTGGATACTGCAACTAATGAAAAACTGTTTTTT,CASILEVDTATNEKLFF
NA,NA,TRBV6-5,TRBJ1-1,TGTGCCAGCAGTTACTCGAACCAGGGTAGGGGTGAAGCTTTCTTT,CASSYSNQGRGEAFF
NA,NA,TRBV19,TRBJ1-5,TGTGCCAGTAGTAACAGTCAGCCCCAGCATTTT,CASSNSQPQHF
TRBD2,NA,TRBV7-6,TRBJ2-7,TGTGCCAGCAGCTCCGGGACTAGCGGGTCCTACGAGCAGTACTTC,CASSSGTSGSYEQYF
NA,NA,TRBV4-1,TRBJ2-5,TGCGCCAGCAGCCAAGAAGGCGCTAGGTCCCAAGAGACCCAGTACTTC,CASSQEGARSQETQYF
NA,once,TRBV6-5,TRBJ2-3,TGTGCCAGCAGCCAAGAGGGAGTGGGGGGAGATACGCAGTATTTT,CASSQEGVGGDTQYF
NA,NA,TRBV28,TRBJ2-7,TGTGCCAGCAGGTCCCCCATCTACGAGCAGTACTTC,CASRSPIYEQYF
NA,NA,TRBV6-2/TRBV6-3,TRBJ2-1,TGTGCCAGCAGTTACCCTTTCAATTACAGAAATGAGCAGTTCTTC,CASSYPFNYRNEQFF
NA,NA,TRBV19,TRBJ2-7,TGTGCCAGTAGTATAGGCCGGGGGTTCGAGCAGTACTTC,CASSIGRGFEQYF
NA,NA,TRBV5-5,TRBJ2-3,TGTGCCAGCACCCAGACAACGGTGGGCACAGATACGCAGTATTTT,CASTQTTVGTDTQYF
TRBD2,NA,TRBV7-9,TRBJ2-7,TGTGCCAGCAGCAGAGAGGCGGGAGGGCCCCACGAGCAGTACTTC,CASSREAGGPHEQYF
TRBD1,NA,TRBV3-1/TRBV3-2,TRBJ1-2,TGTGCCAGCAGCCAAGTTACAGGGGGCTTGTATGGCTACACCTTC,CASSQVTGGLYGYTF
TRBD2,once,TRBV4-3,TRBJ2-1,TGCGCCAGCAGCCAAGATGGGACTAGTGTTAATGAGCAGTTCTTC,CASSQDGTSVNEQFF
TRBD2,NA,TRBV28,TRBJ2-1,TGTGCCAGCAGCAGTTTTGGATGGGGGACTAGCGGGGCCAATGAGCAGTTCTTC,CASSSFGWGTSGANEQFF
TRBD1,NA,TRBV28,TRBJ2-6,TGTGCCAGCAGTACCTACAGGGGGCACAAAACGGCGGGGGCCAACGTCCTGACTTTC,CASSTYRGHKTAGANVLTF
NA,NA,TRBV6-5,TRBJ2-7,TGTGCCAGCACGGGCGGGCAGGGGCTATCCTACGAGCAGTACTTC,CASTGGQGLSYEQYF
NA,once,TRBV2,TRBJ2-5,TGTGCCAGCTCACGGGAGTTCCAAGAGACCCAGTACTTC,CASSREFQETQYF
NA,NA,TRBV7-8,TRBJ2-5,TGTGCCAGCAGCTTAGGGGGGCAGGGGGAGACCCAGTACTTC,CASSLGGQGETQYF
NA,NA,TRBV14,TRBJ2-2,TGTGCCAGCAGCCAAGGACCAGGAAAAAGGGGCATTGCCCCCTCGAACACCGGGGAGCTGTTTTTT,CASSQGPGKRGIAPSNTGELFF
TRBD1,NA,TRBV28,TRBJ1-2,TGTGCCAGCAGTTTACGGGACAGGAACTATGGCTACACCTTC,CASSLRDRNYGYTF
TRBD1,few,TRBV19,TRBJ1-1,TGTGCCAGTAGTCCACAGGGGCTGATCACTGAAGCTTTCTTT,CASSPQGLITEAFF
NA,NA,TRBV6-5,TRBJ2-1,TGTGCCAGCACGCAGGGATACGGTGAGCAGTTCTTC,CASTQGYGEQFF
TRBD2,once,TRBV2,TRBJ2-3,TGTGCCAGCAAAAGACTAGCGGGAGGATATGGGGATACGCAGTATTTT,CASKRLAGGYGDTQYF
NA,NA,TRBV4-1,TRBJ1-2,TGCGCCAGCAGCCAAGATTTCGGGAGGGCCTATGGCTACACCTTC,CASSQDFGRAYGYTF
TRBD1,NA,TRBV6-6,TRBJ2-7,TGTGCCAGCAGTCTTAGGGACAGGGGGGCGCGCGAGCAGTACTTC,CASSLRDRGAREQYF
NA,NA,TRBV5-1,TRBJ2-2,TGCGCCAGCAGCTTAATACAGGCCCGCTATAACACCGGGGAGCTGTTTTTT,CASSLIQARYNTGELFF
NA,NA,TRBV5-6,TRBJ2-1,TGTGCCAGCAGCTTCCTTAGCGGTCCAATCAATGAGCAGTTCTTC,CASSFLSGPINEQFF
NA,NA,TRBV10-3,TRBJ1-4,TGTGCCATCAGTGAGCGGACAGTTGCAACTAATGAAAAACTGTTTTTT,CAISERTVATNEKLFF
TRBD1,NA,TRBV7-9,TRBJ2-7,TGTGCCAGCAGCCTCCCAGCAGGGGGCATCGACGAGCAGTACTTC,CASSLPAGGIDEQYF
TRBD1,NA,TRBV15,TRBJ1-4,TGTGCCACCAGCAGGGACAGGGCAACTAATGAAAAACTGTTTTTT,CATSRDRATNEKLFF
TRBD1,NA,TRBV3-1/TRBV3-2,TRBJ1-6,TGTGCCAGCAGCGGGGGACAGGGCATTTCACCCCTCCACTTT,CASSGGQGISPLHF
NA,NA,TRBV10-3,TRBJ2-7,TGTGCCATCAGCCATGGGACTGGCTCCTACGAGCAGTACTTC,CAISHGTGSYEQYF
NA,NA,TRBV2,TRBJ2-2,TGTGCCAGCAGGGGAGGAGACGTAGGCACCGGGGAGCTGTTTTTT,CASRGGDVGTGELFF